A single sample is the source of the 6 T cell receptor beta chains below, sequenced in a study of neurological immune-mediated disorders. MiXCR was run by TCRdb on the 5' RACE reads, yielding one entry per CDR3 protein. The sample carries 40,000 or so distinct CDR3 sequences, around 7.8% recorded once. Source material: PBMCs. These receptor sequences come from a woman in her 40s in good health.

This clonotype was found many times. The CDR3, as DNA: TGTGCCAGCAGACTACTTTCGAATGAAGCTTTCTTT. Translating gives CASRLLSNEAFF. The chain is built from TRBV6-1 and TRBJ1-1; D gene uncertain. Germline values: CDR1 MNHNS, CDR2 SASEGT. This CDR3 has 12 residues. V dropped 6 bases and J dropped 7 bases, with 12 bases sitting between them.

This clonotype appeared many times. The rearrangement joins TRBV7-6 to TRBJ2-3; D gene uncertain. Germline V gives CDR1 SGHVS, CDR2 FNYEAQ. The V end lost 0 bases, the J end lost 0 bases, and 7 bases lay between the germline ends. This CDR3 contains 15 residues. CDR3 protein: CASSLAVTSTDTQYF. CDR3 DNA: TGTGCCAGCAGCTTAGCGGTAACTAGCACAGATACGCAGTATTTT. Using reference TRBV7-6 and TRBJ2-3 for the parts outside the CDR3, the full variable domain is GAGVSQSPRYKVTKRGQDVALRCDPISGHVSLYWYRQALGQGPEFLTYFNYEAQQDKSGLPNDRFSAERPEGSISTLTIQRTEQRDSAMYRCASSLAVTSTDTQYFGPGTRLTVL.

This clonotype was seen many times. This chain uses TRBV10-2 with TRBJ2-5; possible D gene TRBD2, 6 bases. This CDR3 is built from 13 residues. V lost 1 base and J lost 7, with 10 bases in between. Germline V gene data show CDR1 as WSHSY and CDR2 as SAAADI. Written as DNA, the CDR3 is TGCGCCAGCAGTGAGTGGAGGGAAGGGACCCAGTACTTC. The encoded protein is CASSEWREGTQYF.

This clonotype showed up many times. This CDR3 is CATSRSDEVYEQYF. As DNA, the CDR3 is TGTGCCACCAGCAGGTCGGACGAGGTTTACGAGCAGTACTTC. The rearrangement links TRBV15 to TRBJ2-7; the D is unclear. The germline gives CDR1 LNHNV, CDR2 YYDKDF (reference sequence). The CDR3 has 14 amino acids. V gave up 3 bases and J gave up 4 bases, with 13 bases separating them.

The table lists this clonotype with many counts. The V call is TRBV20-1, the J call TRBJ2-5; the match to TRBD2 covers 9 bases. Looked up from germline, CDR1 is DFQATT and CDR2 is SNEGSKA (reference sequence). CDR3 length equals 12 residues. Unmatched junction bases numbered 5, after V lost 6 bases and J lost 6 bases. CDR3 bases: TGCAGTGCCTGGGGACTAGCCAAGACCCAGTACTTC. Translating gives CSAWGLAKTQYF.

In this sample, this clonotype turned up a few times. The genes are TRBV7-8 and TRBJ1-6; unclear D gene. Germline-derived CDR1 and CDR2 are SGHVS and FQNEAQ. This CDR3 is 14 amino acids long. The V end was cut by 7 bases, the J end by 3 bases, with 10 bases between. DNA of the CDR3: TGTGCCAGCACCGGTAACTTCTATAATTCACCCCTCCACTTT. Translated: CASTGNFYNSPLHF. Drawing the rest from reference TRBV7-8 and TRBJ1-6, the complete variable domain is GAGVSQSPRYKVAKRGQDVALRCDPISGHVSLFWYQQALGQGPEFLTYFQNEAQLDKSGLPSDRFFAERPEGSVSTLKIQRTQQEDSAVYLCASTGNFYNSPLHFGNGTRLTVT.